This T cell receptor beta chain was identified during a study of cytomegalovirus exposure and HLA in healthy donors. With respect to this clone: Antigen specificity is unknown.

A multiplex PCR was run with 60 Vbeta primers and 13 Jbeta primers. This table comes from immunoSEQ multiplex PCR, and its TCRdb copy is limited to in-frame clones, with some not included. Found here are about 160,000 clones, around 80% of them singletons; the top ten hold about 6%. V trimming: 4 bases; J trimming: 4 bases; junction bases outside the gene matches: 1. The germline V gene encodes CDR1 SEHNR and CDR2 FQNEAQ (reference sequence). The CDR3 totals 13 residues. Findings of the study overall: Follow-up analysis seemed to connect common viral pathogens with several of the most significant clusters identified. In a later analysis, around 18,000 TCR beta sequences were associated with HLA alleles at 0.05 false discovery rate.

The TCR originated in a man aged 45 to 65 in good health and CMV-seropositive. The sequencing sample was made of PBMCs. V usage is TRBV7-9 and J usage is TRBJ2-7, with TRBD1 identical over 10 bases. CDR3 sequence (DNA): TGTGCCAGCAGCTGGGACAGGGGTTACGAGCAGTACTTC. Residues: CASSWDRGYEQYF.